This TCR beta chain comes out of a study of T-cell memory formation after mild COVID-19. General observations from the study: Contracting clones localized mainly to CM and EM when CD4+ and mainly to EMRA when CD8+.

TCRdb reprocessed the 5' RACE reads via MiXCR and lists one record per CDR3 protein. The data contain fewer than 50,000 distinct CDR3 sequences, under 7.5% of them singletons. Trimming shortened V by 6 bases and J by 5 bases, and 4 bases separated the two germline ends. From germline, CDR1 is MNHNY and CDR2 SVGAGI (reference sequence). The CDR3 sequence is 11 residues long. Worth noting for this clonotype: The antigen remains undetermined.

The rearrangement joins TRBV6-6 to TRBJ2-2; D gene uncertain. Input material: PBMCs or a T cell subset sorted from them (not recorded which). This sequence originates from a man aged 18-30 years who had mild COVID-19 (a few samples of this study predate the infection). Cell type and time point are not known. The CDR3 DNA reads TGTGCCAGCAGGAGAACCGGGGAGCTGTTTTTT. Its protein is CASRRTGELFF.